This TCR beta chain was sequenced during a study of blood T cell repertoires in COVID-19. Study-wide background: COVID-19 samples from acute and convalescent phases originated in the United States, Italy and Spain. The analysed material was cDNA or gDNA that came from T cells, B-cell-depleted T cells, or PBMCs.

A Seattle source enrolled patients during active infection and followed them longitudinally. Trimming stripped 5 bases from V and 1 base from J, with 14 bases between. The length of the CDR3 is 15 residues. CDR1 is MGHRA, CDR2 YSYEKL, per germline. Original processing notes: Reference gene primer amplification yielded estimated nucleated cell counts. TCRdb keeps only in-frame clones here, not all; method: immunoSEQ multiplex PCR. That table gives V, J and clone size, and the DNA gave D and trimming. The sample holds roughly 200,000 clones, approximately 90% seen once. Sequencing was done on a sample of peripheral blood. The chain employs TRBV4-1 and TRBJ2-5, with D perhaps TRBD1 (6 bases). The TCR was taken from a woman aged 45-60 years with COVID-19, enrolled during active disease. CDR3 protein: CASSNTGYPQETQYF. The CDR3 region has the DNA TGCGCCAGCAGCAACACAGGGTATCCCCAAGAGACCCAGTACTTC.